This T cell receptor beta chain is from a study of blood T cell repertoires in COVID-19. Study-wide background: PBMCs, B-cell-depleted T cells, or T cells provided the cDNA or gDNA that made up the material.

The CDR3 runs 15 residues. Germline values: CDR1 LNHDA, CDR2 SQIVND (reference sequence). As handled by the study authors: It was from reference gene primer amplification that nucleated cell counts were estimated. Measured with immunoSEQ multiplex PCR; TCRdb has only the in-frame clones, and not every one. From that table come the V and J calls and clone size; the DNA was used to work out D and trimming. This sample yields roughly 150,000 clones, of which around 83% are seen a single time; about 6.8% belongs to the top ten. With respect to this clone: Mismatch with germline at one junction end may stem from a read error.

This rearrangement joins TRBV19 to TRBJ1-2, with 10 bases that match TRBD1. Sequencing input: peripheral blood. The TCR was taken from a woman between 50 and 59 years old in a cohort sampled during active or convalescent COVID-19. The CDR3 loop is CASSRQGALNDGYTF. The CDR3 coding sequence is TGTGCCAGTAGTCGACAGGGGGCGCTTAACGATGGCTACACCTTC.